One sample yielded the 26 T cell receptor beta chains listed below, sequenced in a study of blood T cells in healthy people across ages (dated by TCRdb to the mid-2010s). The method was 5' RACE. TCRdb names Illumina HiSeq 2500 as the instrument used. The second PCR ran for about 7 to 11 cycles and used a J-beta primer mix along with a sample-barcoded 5' primer. TCRdb handled the public reads itself, with Q25 trimming in fastp and clone calling in MiXCR, and kept productive beta chains. Each entry is one CDR3 protein sequence, shown with its most common DNA and genes. Recorded for this sample are roughly 930,000 distinct CDR3 sequences; 45% to 50% of them occurred a single time. The ten largest clones take up 10% to 15% of the sample. The material sequenced was blood. All receptors derive from a man in his thirties or forties in good health.

The chain uses TRBV27 and TRBJ1-4, with 10 positions matching TRBD1. The CDR3 runs to 17 residues. J gave up 1 base and V 5 bases, and 7 bases lay outside the gene matches. Germline V CDR1 and CDR2: MNHEY, SMNVEV (reference sequence). The CDR3 region is CASSLKRDRGTNEKLFF. CDR3 nucleotides: TGTGCCAGCAGTCTAAAACGGGACAGGGGAACTAATGAAAAACTGTTTTTT.

The V and J genes are TRBV3-1 and TRBJ2-3, with 9 bases aligning to TRBD2. The CDR3 is 17 residues long. V was pared by 0 bases and J by 9 bases, with 13 bases of the junction left unmatched. Per the germline V gene, CDR1 is LGHDT and CDR2 is YNNKEL (reference sequence). Here the CDR3 reads CASSQDGEASGAPTQYF. The CDR3 DNA follows: TGTGCCAGCAGCCAAGATGGGGAGGCTAGCGGGGCTCCCACGCAGTATTTT.

This chain uses TRBV7-8 with TRBJ1-4; D is undetermined. The CDR3 contains 16 residues. Germline-derived CDR1 and CDR2 are SGHVS and FQNEAQ. Deletions cut 5 bases from V and 7 bases from J, with 20 bases between. The DNA of the CDR3 is TGTGCCAGCAGCCGTAGTGGCGGAGCTGGGTCTGAAAAACTGTTTTTT. Protein product: CASSRSGGAGSEKLFF.

This clonotype has a handful of counts. This chain uses TRBV29-1 with TRBJ1-2; no reliable D call. The CDR3 is 12 amino acids. Germline values: CDR1 SQVTM, CDR2 ANQGSEA. The V and J ends lost 4 bases and 8 bases respectively, with 14 bases between them. CDR3 coding DNA: TGCAGCGTTGGTTTAGTTGGGGAGGGCTACACCTTC. Translated, it gives CSVGLVGEGYTF.

This sequence joins TRBV9 and TRBJ2-3; perhaps TRBD2 as D (5 bases). From germline, CDR1 is SGDLS and CDR2 YYNGEE. There are 15 residues in the CDR3. The V end was cut by 1 base, the J end by 3 bases, with 12 bases between. DNA for the CDR3: TGTGCCAGCAGCGTATCCCCAGAGCGGACAGATACGCAGTATTTT. Its protein product is CASSVSPERTDTQYF. Full variable domain (missing parts from reference TRBV9 and TRBJ2-3): DSGVTQTPKHLITATGQRVTLRCSPRSGDLSVYWYQQSLDQGLQFLIQYYNGEERAKGNILERFSAQQFPDLHSELNLSSLELGDSALYFCASSVSPERTDTQYFGPGTRLTVL.

This clonotype was counted ten times or more. This chain connects TRBV6-1 to TRBJ2-1; 7 bases are shared with TRBD2. Germline lookup yields CDR1 MNHNS and CDR2 SASEGT. V was pared by 2 bases and J by 4 bases, with 11 bases of the junction left unmatched. This CDR3 has 17 residues. This CDR3 is CASSEFSRLADYNEQFF. In DNA form, the CDR3 reads TGTGCCAGCAGTGAATTCAGTAGGCTAGCGGATTACAATGAGCAGTTCTTC.

V is TRBV30 and J is TRBJ2-3; D is undetermined. CDR3 size: 14 residues. From germline, CDR1 is GTSNPN and CDR2 SVGIG (reference sequence). V lost 3 bases and J lost 0, with 10 bases in between. CDR3 protein: CAWRDGSSTDTQYF. CDR3 nucleotides: TGTGCCTGGAGGGACGGAAGCAGCACAGATACGCAGTATTTT.

This clonotype was found a few times. The chain employs TRBV7-9 and TRBJ1-4; maybe TRBD1 (6 bases). The CDR3 is made up of 14 amino acids. The ends were cut back, 6 bases at V and 5 bases at J, with 13 bases in the middle. Per the germline V gene, CDR1 is SEHNR and CDR2 is FQNEAQ (reference sequence). The CDR3 DNA follows: TGTGCCAGCAGACCACAGGGTGAGAATGAAAAACTGTTTTTT. This sequence encodes CASRPQGENEKLFF. Looking up the rest from reference TRBV7-9 and TRBJ1-4 gives the full variable domain: DTGVSQNPRHKITKRGQNVTFRCDPISEHNRLYWYRQTLGQGPEFLTYFQNEAQLEKSRLLSDRFSAERPKGSFSTLEIQRTEQGDSAMYLCASRPQGENEKLFFGSGTQLSVL.

This clonotype has a handful of counts. This chain joins TRBV15 and TRBJ1-5; no clear D gene. The CDR3 loop spans 16 amino acids. Germline V gene lookup returns CDR1 LNHNV and CDR2 YYDKDF (reference sequence). Between the trimmed V and J ends, which lost 2 bases and 1 base, there was a span of 12 bases. CDR3 amino acids: CATSRTPGWSNQPQHF. In DNA form, the CDR3 reads TGTGCCACCAGCAGAACCCCCGGGTGGAGCAATCAGCCCCAGCATTTT.

This clonotype was seen at least ten times. This rearrangement joins TRBV12-3 or TRBV12-4 to TRBJ1-6; no firm D call. The CDR3 is 14 residues long. Trimming took 4 bases from V and 9 from J, leaving 13 bases between them. The CDR3 loop is CASSYRQESSPLHF. The CDR3 DNA follows: TGTGCCAGCAGTTATCGTCAGGAGAGTTCACCCCTCCACTTT.

The gene calls are TRBV6-5 and TRBJ1-1; D is perhaps TRBD1 (6 bases). Germline CDR1 and CDR2: MNHEY and SVGAGI. Deletions cut 0 bases from V and 1 base from J, with 15 bases between. This CDR3 region has 17 residues. The CDR3 sequence is CASSYSRSGQRNTEAFF. The CDR3 coding sequence is TGTGCCAGCAGTTACTCGAGGTCCGGACAGCGGAACACTGAAGCTTTCTTT.

The rearrangement uses TRBV29-1 and TRBJ2-4; unclear D gene. CDR3 size: 14 residues. V lost 3 bases to trimming and J lost 9 bases, with 18 bases between them. In germline, CDR1 is SQVTM, CDR2 ANQGSEA. Written as DNA, the CDR3 is TGCAGCGTTGAGGTTGACGGTCGAAGAACCATTCAGTACTTC. This sequence encodes CSVEVDGRRTIQYF.

This clonotype was seen a few times. V usage is TRBV6-5 and J usage is TRBJ1-4; D might be TRBD1 (6 bases). Germline V lookup: CDR1 MNHEY, CDR2 SVGAGI. The V and J ends lost 4 bases and 7 bases respectively, with 13 bases between them. This CDR3 is built from 14 residues. The CDR3 DNA is TGTGCCAGCAGTTCCAGGGGTCGAGTTGAAAAACTGTTTTTT. Residues: CASSSRGRVEKLFF.

This chain links TRBV7-9 with TRBJ2-7; D remains ambiguous. Per the germline V gene, CDR1 is SEHNR and CDR2 is FQNEAQ (reference sequence). This CDR3 comprises 13 residues. The V end was cut by 3 bases, the J end by 5 bases, with 11 bases between. DNA of the CDR3: TGTGCCAGCAGCTTCTCCCCTCCGGACGAGCAGTACTTC. Translation gives CASSFSPPDEQYF.

This chain uses TRBV6-2 or TRBV6-3 with TRBJ2-1, with D tentatively TRBD1 or TRBD2 (6 bases each). Germline assignment: CDR1 MNHEY and CDR2 SVGEGT. The V gene lost 11 bases and the J gene lost 9 bases, with 17 bases spanning the gap. This CDR3 has 12 amino acids. Here the CDR3 DNA reads TGTGCCTGCGCCAGTAGGGGGGTTGAGCAGTTCTTC. Translated, it gives CACASRGVEQFF.

The rearrangement links TRBV20-1 to TRBJ2-3; 12 bases match TRBD2. The CDR3 has 18 amino acids. V lost 3 bases and J lost 2; bases outside the gene matches: 12. Germline assignment: CDR1 DFQATT and CDR2 SNEGSKA (reference sequence). In DNA, the CDR3 is TGCAGTGCTAGTATTCTAGCGGGGGGGAGGGTGAACACAGATACGCAGTATTTT. Amino acids: CSASILAGGRVNTDTQYF.

This chain uses TRBV6-2 or TRBV6-3 with TRBJ1-2, with D perhaps TRBD1 (5 bases). Per the germline V gene, CDR1 is MNHEY and CDR2 is SVGEGT. The CDR3 has 11 residues. V was shortened by 4 bases and J by 12 bases, with 12 bases between the two germline ends. CDR3 protein: CASSWDLGHTF. CDR3 nucleotides: TGTGCCAGCAGTTGGGATCTGGGACACACCTTC.

This rearrangement joins TRBV4-1 to TRBJ2-2; TRBD1 might be the D (6 bases). The V gene lost 4 bases and the J gene lost 2 bases, with 11 bases spanning the gap. The CDR3 totals 15 residues. CDR1 and CDR2 (germline): MGHRA, YSYEKL. Written as DNA, the CDR3 is TGCGCCAGCAGCCTTCCGACAGGAAACACCGGGGAGCTGTTTTTT. The encoded protein is CASSLPTGNTGELFF.

This clonotype showed up many times. The gene calls are TRBV7-9 and TRBJ2-1; D remains unclear. V lost 3 bases to trimming and J lost 10 bases, with 13 bases between them. CDR1 and CDR2 from the germline V gene are SEHNR and FQNEAQ (reference sequence). This CDR3 has 13 residues. The CDR3 reads CASSLFSVAEQFF. For the CDR3, the DNA is TGTGCCAGCAGCTTGTTCTCTGTCGCGGAGCAGTTCTTC.

The rearrangement links TRBV20-1 to TRBJ1-2; TRBD1 aligns across 9 bases. The junction had 8 bases not matched to a gene; V was cut back by 5 bases and J by 7 bases. The CDR3 runs to 13 residues. Germline V gene lookup returns CDR1 DFQATT and CDR2 SNEGSKA (reference sequence). The CDR3 loop reads CSASDRGVSGYTF. The CDR3, as DNA: TGCAGTGCTTCGGACAGGGGAGTGAGTGGCTACACCTTC.

This clonotype was seen a few times. The rearrangement joins TRBV4-1 to TRBJ2-6, with D uncertain. Trimming took 5 bases from V and 0 from J, leaving 14 bases between them. The CDR3 extends over 17 amino acids. Germline loops: CDR1 MGHRA, CDR2 YSYEKL. The CDR3 DNA reads TGCGCCAGCAGCGGCGAAGTTATAATCTCTGGGGCCAACGTCCTGACTTTC. The encoded protein is CASSGEVIISGANVLTF.

This clonotype showed up just a few times. This rearrangement joins TRBV28 to TRBJ1-5, with 9 bases identical to TRBD1. Germline CDR1 reads MDHEN; CDR2 reads SYDVKM. V gave up 2 bases and J gave up 6 bases; unmatched junction bases: 5. The CDR3 runs 15 residues. CDR3 loop: CASSLRQGGAQPQHF. Here the CDR3 DNA reads TGTGCCAGCAGTTTACGACAGGGGGGGGCTCAGCCCCAGCATTTT.

The table lists this clonotype with a few counts. This chain links TRBV20-1 with TRBJ2-1, with 7 nucleotides matching TRBD2. Germline V gives CDR1 DFQATT, CDR2 SNEGSKA (reference sequence). The CDR3 extends over 16 amino acids. Trimming at V came to 0 bases and at J to 6 bases, leaving 11 bases not matched to a gene. DNA of the CDR3: TGCAGTGCTAGAGATTTGGAGCGGGGAGCAAGCAATGAGCAGTTCTTC. Protein sequence: CSARDLERGASNEQFF.

The chain combines TRBV11-2 with TRBJ1-4; 7 positions match TRBD1. This CDR3 is built from 17 residues. With 5 bases clipped from V and 0 bases from J, the junction kept 9 bases outside the gene matches. In germline, CDR1 is SGHAT, CDR2 FQNNGV. The CDR3 sequence: CASSTRQGAATNEKLFF. The CDR3 DNA follows: TGTGCCAGCAGCACCCGACAGGGAGCAGCAACTAATGAAAAACTGTTTTTT.

This sequence joins TRBV21-1 and TRBJ2-5; TRBD1, the table's D call, was not compared with the DNA. TRBV21-1 is an annotated pseudogene. CDR3 length: 13 residues. The CDR3 loop is CASSKHHRKTQYF. The CDR3 DNA is TGTGCCAGCAGCAAACACCACAGGAAGACCCAGTACTTC.

This clonotype was seen a handful of times. This chain connects TRBV14 to TRBJ1-4; D remains ambiguous. Germline assignment: CDR1 SGHDN and CDR2 FVKESK. Trimming shortened V by 0 bases and J by 4 bases, and 6 bases separated the two germline ends. The CDR3 has 14 residues. The CDR3 DNA follows: TGTGCCAGCAGCCAAGATGCGATTAATGAAAAACTGTTTTTT. It translates to CASSQDAINEKLFF.